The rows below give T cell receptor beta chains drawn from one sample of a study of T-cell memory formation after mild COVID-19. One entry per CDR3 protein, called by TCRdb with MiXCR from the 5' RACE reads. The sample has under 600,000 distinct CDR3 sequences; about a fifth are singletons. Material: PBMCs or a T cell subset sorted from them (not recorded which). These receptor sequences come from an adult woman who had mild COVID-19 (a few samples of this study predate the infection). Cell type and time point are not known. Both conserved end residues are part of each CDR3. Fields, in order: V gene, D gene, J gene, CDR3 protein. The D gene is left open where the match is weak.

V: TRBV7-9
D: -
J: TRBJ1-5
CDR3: CASSPESGPQHF

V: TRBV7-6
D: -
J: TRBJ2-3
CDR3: CASSPSTSTDTQYF

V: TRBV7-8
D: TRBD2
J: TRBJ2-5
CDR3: CASRRDAGGIQETQYF

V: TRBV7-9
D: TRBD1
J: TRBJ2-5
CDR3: CASSLVGTAQETQYF

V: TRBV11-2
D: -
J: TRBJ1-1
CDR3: CASSLAGSNTEAFF

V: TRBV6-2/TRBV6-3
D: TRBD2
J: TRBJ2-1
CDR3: CASSYLLTSALRSYNEQFF

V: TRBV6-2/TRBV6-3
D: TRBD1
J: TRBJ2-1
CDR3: CASSRPDRGIGYEQFF

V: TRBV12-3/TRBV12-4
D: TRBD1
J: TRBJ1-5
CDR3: CASSPGTGFNQPQHF

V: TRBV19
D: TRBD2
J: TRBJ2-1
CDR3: CASAVERTSVPSYNEQFF

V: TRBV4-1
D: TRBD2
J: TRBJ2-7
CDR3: CASSQDISRGLASYF

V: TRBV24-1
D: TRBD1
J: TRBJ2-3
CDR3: CATSDLLPGGITDTQYF

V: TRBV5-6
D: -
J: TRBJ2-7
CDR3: CASSLVENEQYF

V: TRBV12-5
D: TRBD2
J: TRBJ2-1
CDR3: CASGLGSLAGEGYNEQFF

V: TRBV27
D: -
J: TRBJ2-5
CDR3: CASSTRDEQETQYF

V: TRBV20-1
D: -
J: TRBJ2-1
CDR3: CSARDYATYHYNEQFF

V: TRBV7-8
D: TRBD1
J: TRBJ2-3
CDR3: CASSLGTQGALGFF

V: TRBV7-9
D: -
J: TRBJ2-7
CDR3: CASSHTPGDGPSYEQYF

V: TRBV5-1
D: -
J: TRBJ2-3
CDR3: CASSLGHKGGTDTQYF

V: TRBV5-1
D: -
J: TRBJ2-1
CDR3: CASSWELRPHNEQFF

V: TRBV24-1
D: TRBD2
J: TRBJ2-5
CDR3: CATSDPGGQETQYF

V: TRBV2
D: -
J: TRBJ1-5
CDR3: CASSYRVGTRNQPQHF

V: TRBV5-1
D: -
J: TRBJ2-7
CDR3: CASSLDPRYEQYF

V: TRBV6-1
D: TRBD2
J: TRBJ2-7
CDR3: CASSVPRPGLGYEQYF

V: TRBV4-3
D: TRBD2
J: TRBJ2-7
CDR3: CASSQGLAERSYEQYF

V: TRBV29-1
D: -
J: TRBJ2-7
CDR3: CSVEFGGLRQGFYEQYF

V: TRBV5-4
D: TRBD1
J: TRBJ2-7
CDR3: CASSRTGAYEQYF

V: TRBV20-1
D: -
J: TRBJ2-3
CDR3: CSVTQGTVADTQYF

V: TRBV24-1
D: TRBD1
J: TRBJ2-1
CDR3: CATSRDRAIGSEQFF

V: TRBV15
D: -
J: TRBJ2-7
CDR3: CATSPPDWTLSYEQYF

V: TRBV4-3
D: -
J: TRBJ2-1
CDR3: CASSPSVRGNEQFF

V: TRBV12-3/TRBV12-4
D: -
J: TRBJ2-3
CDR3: CASSFVSSGTDTQYF

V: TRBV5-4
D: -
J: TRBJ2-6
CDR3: CASSWPGAGANVLTF

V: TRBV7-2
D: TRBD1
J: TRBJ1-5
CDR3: CASSSRGQGASNQPQHF

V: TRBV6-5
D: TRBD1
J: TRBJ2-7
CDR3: CASSYLSPPTGHEQYF

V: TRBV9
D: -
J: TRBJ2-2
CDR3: CASNLGGTGELFF

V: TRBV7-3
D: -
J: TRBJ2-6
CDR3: CASSLGVPSSGANVLTF

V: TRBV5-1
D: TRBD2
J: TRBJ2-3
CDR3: CASSEVAGGLDTQYF

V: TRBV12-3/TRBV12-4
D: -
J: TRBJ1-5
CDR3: CASRARENQPQHF

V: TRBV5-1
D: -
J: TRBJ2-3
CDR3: CAYPRGPSTDTQYF

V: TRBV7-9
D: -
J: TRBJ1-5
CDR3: CASSHTGEEQPQHF

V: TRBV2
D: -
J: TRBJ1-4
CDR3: CASSEDGRLYEKLFF

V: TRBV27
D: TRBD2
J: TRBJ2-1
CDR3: CASSTTRTSMNEQFF

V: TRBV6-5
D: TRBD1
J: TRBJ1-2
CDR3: CASSPRTGYRITF

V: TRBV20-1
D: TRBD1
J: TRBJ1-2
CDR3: CSARDPDTGGGYGYTF

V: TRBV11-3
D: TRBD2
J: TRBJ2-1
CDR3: CASSPAGEGHNEQFF

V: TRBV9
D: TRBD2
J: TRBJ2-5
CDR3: CASSVFAGEGQETQYF

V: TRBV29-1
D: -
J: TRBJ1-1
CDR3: CSVETKAEAFF

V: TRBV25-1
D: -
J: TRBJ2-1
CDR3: CASSETLRGDEQFF

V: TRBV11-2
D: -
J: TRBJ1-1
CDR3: CASSLGSGMNTEAFF

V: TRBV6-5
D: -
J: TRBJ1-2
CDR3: CASSYSILLTQPITF

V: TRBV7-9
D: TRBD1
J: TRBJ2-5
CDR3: CASSHPGTGETQYF

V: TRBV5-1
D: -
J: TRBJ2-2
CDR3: CASSLVERSAGELFF

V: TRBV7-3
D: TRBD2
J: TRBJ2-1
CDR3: CASSSGSGANEQFF

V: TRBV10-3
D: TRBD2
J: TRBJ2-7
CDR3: CAISDLAGIYEQYF

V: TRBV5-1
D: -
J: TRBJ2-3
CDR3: CASSLQESWDTQYF

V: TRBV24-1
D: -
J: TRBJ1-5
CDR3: CATSEEGQPQHF

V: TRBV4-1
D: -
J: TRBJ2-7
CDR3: CASSHPGPGVSSYEQYF